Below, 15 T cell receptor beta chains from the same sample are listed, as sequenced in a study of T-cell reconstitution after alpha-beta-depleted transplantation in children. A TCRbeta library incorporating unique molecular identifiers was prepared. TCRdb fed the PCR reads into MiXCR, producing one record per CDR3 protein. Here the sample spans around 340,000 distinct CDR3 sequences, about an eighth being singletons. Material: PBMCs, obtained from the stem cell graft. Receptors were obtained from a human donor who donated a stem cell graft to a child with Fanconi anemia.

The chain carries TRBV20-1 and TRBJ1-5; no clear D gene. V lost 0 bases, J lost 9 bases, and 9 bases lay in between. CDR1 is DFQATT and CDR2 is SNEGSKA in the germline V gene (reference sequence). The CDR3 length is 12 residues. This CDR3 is CSAREPGMPQHF. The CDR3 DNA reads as TGCAGTGCTAGAGAACCGGGAATGCCCCAGCATTTT.

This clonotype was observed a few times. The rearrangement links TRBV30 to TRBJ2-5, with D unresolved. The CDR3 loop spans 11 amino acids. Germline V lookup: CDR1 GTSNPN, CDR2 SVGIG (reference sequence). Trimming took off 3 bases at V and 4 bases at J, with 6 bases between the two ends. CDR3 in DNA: TGTGCCTGGAGGGAATCAGAGACCCAGTACTTC. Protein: CAWRESETQYF.

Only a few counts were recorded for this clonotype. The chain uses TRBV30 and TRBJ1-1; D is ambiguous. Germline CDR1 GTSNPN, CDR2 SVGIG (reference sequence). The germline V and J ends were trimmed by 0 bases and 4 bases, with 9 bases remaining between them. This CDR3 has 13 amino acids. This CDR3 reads CAWSVLRATEAFF. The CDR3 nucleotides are TGTGCCTGGAGTGTACTAAGGGCCACTGAAGCTTTCTTT.

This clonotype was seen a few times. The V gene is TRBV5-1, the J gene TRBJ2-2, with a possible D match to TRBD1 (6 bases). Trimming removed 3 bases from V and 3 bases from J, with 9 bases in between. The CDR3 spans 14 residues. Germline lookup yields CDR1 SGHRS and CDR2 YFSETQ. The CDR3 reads CASSSGDYTGELFF. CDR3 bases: TGCGCCAGCAGCTCAGGGGATTACACCGGGGAGCTGTTTTTT.

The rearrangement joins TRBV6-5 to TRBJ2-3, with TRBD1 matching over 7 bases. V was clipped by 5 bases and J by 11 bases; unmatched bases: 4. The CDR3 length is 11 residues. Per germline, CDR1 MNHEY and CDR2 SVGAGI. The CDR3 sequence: CASSLGTEQYF. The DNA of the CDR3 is TGTGCCAGCAGTCTCGGGACAGAGCAGTATTTT.

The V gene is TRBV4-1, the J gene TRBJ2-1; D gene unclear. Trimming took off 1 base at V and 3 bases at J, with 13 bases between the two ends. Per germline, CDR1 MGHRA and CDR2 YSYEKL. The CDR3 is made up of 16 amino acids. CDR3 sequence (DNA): TGCGCCAGCAGCCAAGTAGACTTGGTTGACTACAATGAGCAGTTCTTC. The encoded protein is CASSQVDLVDYNEQFF.

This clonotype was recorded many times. The CDR3 region has the DNA TGTGCCAGCAGCTTTTACAACACTACCGGGACAGGGATGGACATTCAGTACTTC. It translates to CASSFYNTTGTGMDIQYF. The V and J genes are TRBV7-8 and TRBJ2-4; 9 bases are shared with TRBD1. J was trimmed by 8 bases and V by 3 bases; bases with no gene match: 17. The CDR3 is 18 amino acids. Germline loops: CDR1 SGHVS, CDR2 FQNEAQ. Using reference TRBV7-8 and TRBJ2-4 for the parts outside the CDR3, the full variable domain is GAGVSQSPRYKVAKRGQDVALRCDPISGHVSLFWYQQALGQGPEFLTYFQNEAQLDKSGLPSDRFFAERPEGSVSTLKIQRTQQEDSAVYLCASSFYNTTGTGMDIQYFGAGTRLSVL.

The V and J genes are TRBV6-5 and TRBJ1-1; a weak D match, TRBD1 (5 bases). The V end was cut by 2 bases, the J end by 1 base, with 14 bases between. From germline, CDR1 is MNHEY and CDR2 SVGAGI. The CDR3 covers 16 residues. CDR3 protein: CASSYGPGGENTEAFF. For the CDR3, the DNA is TGTGCCAGCAGTTACGGACCGGGAGGGGAGAACACTGAAGCTTTCTTT.

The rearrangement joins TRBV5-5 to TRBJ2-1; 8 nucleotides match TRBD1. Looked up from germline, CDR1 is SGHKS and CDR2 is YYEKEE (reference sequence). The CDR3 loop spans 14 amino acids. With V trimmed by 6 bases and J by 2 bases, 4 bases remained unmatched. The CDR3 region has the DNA TGTGCCAGCAAACCACAGGGGGCCTACAATGAGCAGTTCTTC. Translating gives CASKPQGAYNEQFF.

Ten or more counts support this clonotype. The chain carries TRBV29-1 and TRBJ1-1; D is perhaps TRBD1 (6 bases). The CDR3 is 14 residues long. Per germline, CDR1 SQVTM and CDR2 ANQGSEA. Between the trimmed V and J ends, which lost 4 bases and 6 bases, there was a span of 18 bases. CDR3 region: CSVGLQGTVPEAFF. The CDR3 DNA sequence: TGCAGCGTTGGCCTTCAGGGGACGGTCCCTGAAGCTTTCTTT.

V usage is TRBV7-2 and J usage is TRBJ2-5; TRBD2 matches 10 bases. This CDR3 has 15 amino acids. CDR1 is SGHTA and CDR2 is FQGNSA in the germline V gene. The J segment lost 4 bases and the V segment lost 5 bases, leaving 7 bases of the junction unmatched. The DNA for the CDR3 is TGTGCCAGCAGCCCCCTAGCGGGAGCCGGAGAGACCCAGTACTTC. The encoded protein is CASSPLAGAGETQYF.

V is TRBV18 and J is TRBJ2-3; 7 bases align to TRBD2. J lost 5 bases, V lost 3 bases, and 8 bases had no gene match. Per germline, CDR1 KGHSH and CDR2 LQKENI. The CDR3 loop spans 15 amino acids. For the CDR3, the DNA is TGTGCCAGCTCACCTGGGGGGGTGAGGAAAGATACGCAGTATTTT. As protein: CASSPGGVRKDTQYF.

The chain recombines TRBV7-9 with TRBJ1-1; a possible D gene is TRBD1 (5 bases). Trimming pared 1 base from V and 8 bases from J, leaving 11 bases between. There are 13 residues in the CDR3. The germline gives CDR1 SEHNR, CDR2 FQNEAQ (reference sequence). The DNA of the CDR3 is TGTGCCAGCAGCTTAGTTAATGGGGGGGAAGCTTTCTTT. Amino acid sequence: CASSLVNGGEAFF.

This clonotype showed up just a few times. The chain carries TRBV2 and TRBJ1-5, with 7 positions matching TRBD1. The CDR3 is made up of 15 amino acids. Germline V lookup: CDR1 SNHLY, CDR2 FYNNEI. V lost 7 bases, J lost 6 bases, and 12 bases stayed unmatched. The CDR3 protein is CASMTDRVETQPQHF. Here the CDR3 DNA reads TGTGCCAGCATGACAGACAGGGTAGAGACTCAGCCCCAGCATTTT.

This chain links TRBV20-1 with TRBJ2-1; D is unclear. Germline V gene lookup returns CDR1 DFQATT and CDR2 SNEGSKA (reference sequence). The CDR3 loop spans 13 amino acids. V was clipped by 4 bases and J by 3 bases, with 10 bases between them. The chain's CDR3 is CSAIGSYYNEQFF. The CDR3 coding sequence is TGCAGTGCTATTGGCAGTTACTACAATGAGCAGTTCTTC.